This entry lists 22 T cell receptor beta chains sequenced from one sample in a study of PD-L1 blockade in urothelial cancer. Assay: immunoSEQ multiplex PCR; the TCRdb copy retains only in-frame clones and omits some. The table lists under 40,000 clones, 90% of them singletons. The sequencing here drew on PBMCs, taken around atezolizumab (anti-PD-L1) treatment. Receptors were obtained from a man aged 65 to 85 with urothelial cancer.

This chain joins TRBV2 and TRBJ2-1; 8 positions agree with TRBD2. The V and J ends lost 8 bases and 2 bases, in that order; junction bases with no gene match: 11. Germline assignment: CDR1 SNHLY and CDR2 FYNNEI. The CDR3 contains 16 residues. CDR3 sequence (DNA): TGTGCCAGCTGTCCGGCCGGGGGGGGGACCTACAATGAGCAGTTCTTC. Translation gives CASCPAGGGTYNEQFF.

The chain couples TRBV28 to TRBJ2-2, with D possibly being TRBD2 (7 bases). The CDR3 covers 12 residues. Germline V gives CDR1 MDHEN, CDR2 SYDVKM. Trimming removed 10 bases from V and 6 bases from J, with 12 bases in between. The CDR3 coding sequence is TGTGCCATCATAGGGGGGGCCGGGGAGCTGTTTTTT. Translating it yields CAIIGGAGELFF. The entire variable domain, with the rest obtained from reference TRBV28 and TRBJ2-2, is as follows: DVKVTQSSRYLVKRTGEKVFLECVQDMDHENMFWYRQDPGLGLRLIYFSYDVKMKEKGDIPEGYSVSREKKERFSLILESASTNQTSMYLCAIIGGAGELFFGEGSRLTVL.

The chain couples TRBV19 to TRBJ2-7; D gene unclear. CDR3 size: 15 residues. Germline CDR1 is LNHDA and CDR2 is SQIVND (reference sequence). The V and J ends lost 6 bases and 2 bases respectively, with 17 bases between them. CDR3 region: CASSPRSQVPYEQYF. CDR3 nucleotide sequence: TGTGCCAGTAGCCCGAGATCCCAAGTACCCTACGAGCAGTACTTC.

The CDR3 nucleotides read TGTGCCAGCAGTCTAGACTCGGGACTAGCGGCCAATGAGCAGTTCTTC. Residues: CASSLDSGLAANEQFF. The rearrangement uses TRBV27 and TRBJ2-1; 11 bases are a match to TRBD2. Germline values: CDR1 MNHEY, CDR2 SMNVEV (reference sequence). The V and J ends lost 5 bases and 6 bases, in that order; junction bases with no gene match: 9. CDR3 length equals 16 residues.

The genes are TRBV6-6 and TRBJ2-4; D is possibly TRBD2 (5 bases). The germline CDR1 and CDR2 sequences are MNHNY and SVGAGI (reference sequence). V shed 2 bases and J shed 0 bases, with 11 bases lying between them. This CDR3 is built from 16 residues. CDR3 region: CASSYRADLAKNIQYF. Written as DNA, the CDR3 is TGTGCCAGCAGTTACAGAGCGGATCTAGCCAAAAACATTCAGTACTTC.

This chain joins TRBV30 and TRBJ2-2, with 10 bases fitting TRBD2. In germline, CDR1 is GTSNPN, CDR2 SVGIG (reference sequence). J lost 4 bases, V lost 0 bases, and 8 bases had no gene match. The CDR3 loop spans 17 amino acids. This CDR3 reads CAWSVPTSGTTTGELFF. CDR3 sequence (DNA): TGTGCCTGGAGTGTACCAACTAGCGGGACCACCACCGGGGAGCTGTTTTTT.

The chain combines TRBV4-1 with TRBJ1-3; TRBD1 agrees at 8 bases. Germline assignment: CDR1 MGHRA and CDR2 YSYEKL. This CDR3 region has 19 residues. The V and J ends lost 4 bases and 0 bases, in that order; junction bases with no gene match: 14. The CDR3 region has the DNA TGCGCCAGCAGCCGTCCGGGACAGGTGCCCTCTCTCTCTGGAAACACCATATATTTT. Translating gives CASSRPGQVPSLSGNTIYF.

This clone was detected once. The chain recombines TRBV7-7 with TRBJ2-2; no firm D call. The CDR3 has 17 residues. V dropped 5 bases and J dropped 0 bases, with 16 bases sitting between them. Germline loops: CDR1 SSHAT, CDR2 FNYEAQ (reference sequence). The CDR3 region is CASSPDKIAANTGELFF. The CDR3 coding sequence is TGTGCCAGCAGCCCAGATAAGATAGCTGCGAACACCGGGGAGCTGTTTTTT.

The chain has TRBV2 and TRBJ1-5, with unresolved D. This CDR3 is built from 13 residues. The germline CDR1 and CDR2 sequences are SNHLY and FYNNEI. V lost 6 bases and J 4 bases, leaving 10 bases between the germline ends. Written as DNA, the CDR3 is TGTGCCAGCAGGAGGGATGGGAATCAGCCCCAGCATTTT. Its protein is CASRRDGNQPQHF. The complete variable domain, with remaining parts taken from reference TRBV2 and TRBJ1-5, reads EPEVTQTPSHQVTQMGQEVILRCVPISNHLYFYWYRQILGQKVEFLVSFYNNEISEKSEIFDDQFSVERPDGSNFTLKIRSTKLEDSAMYFCASRRDGNQPQHFGDGTRLSIL.

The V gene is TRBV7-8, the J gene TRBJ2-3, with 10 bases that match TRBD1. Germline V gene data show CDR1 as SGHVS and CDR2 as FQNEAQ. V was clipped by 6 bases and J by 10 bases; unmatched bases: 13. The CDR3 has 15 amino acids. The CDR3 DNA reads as TGTGCCAGCAGATCTTCCCGACAGGGGGCAGGTCCGCAGTATTTT. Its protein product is CASRSSRQGAGPQYF.

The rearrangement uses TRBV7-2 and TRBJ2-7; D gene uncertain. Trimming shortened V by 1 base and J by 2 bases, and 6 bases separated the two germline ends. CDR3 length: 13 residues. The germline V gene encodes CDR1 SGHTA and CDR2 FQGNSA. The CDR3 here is CASSLGRPYEQYF. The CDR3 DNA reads TGTGCCAGCAGCTTAGGGAGACCCTACGAGCAGTACTTC.

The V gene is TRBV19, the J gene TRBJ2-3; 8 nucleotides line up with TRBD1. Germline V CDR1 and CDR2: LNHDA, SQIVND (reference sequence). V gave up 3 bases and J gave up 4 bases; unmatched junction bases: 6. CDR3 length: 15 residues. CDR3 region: CASSMPTGGSDTQYF. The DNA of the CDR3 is TGTGCCAGTAGTATGCCTACAGGGGGTTCAGATACGCAGTATTTT. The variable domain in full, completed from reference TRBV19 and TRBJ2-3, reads DGGITQSPKYLFRKEGQNVTLSCEQNLNHDAMYWYRQDPGQGLRLIYYSQIVNDFQKGDIAEGYSVSREKKESFPLTVTSAQKNPTAFYLCASSMPTGGSDTQYFGPGTRLTVL.

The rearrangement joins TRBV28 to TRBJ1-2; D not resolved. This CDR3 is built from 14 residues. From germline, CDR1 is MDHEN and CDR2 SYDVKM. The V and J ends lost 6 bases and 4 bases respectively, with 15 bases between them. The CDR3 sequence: CASSPIQKIYGYTF. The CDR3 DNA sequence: TGTGCCAGCAGCCCGATACAGAAGATCTATGGCTACACCTTC.

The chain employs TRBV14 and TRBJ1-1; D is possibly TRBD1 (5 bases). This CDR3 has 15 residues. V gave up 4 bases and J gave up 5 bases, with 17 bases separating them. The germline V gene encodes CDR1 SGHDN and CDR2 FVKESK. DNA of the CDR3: TGTGCCAGCAGCCGAGAAAACAGGTATTCGACTGAAGCTTTCTTT. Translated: CASSRENRYSTEAFF.

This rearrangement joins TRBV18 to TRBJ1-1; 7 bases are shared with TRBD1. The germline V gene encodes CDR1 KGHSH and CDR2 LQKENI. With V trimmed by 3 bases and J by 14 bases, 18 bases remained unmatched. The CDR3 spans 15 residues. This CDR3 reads CASSPRTGQPPEDFF. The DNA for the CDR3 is TGTGCCAGCTCACCTCGGACAGGCCAGCCCCCGGAGGACTTCTTT.

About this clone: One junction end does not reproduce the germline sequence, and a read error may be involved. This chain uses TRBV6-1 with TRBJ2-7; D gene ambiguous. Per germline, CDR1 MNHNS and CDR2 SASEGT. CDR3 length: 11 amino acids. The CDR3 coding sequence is TGTGCCAGCAGTGAAGCGCGAGACAAGGACTTC. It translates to CASSEARDKDF.

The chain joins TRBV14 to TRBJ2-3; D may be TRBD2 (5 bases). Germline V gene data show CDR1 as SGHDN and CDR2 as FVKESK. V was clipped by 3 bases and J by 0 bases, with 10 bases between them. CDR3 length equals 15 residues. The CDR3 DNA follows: TGTGCCAGCAGCCACGAGCGGTTGAGCACAGATACGCAGTATTTT. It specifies CASSHERLSTDTQYF.

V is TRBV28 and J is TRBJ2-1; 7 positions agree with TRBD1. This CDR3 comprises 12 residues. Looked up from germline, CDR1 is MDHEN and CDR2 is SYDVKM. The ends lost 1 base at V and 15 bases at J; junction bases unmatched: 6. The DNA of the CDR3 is TGTGCCAGCAGTTTATTAAGGGGGCGTGGGTTCTTC. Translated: CASSLLRGRGFF.

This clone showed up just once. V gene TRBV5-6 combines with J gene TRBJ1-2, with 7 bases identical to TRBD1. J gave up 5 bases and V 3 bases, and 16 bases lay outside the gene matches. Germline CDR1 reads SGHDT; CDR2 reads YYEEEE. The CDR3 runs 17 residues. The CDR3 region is CASSSDPRTGEGYGYTF. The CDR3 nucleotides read TGTGCCAGCAGCTCGGACCCCAGGACAGGAGAGGGGTATGGCTACACCTTC.

DNA for the CDR3: TGTGCCAGCAAGAAGGACACCACAGATACGCAGTATTTT. Translating it yields CASKKDTTDTQYF. The V and J genes are TRBV2 and TRBJ2-3; possibly TRBD1 for D (5 bases). Trimming removed 7 bases at V and 2 bases at J, with 10 bases between. The CDR3 loop spans 13 amino acids. The germline CDR1 and CDR2 sequences are SNHLY and FYNNEI.

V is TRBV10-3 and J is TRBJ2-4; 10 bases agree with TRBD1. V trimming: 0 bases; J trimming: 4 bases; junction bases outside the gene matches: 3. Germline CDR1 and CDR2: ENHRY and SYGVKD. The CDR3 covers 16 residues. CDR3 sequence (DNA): TGTGCCATCAGTGAGTCGACAGGGGGCAGGAAAAACATTCAGTACTTC. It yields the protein CAISESTGGRKNIQYF.

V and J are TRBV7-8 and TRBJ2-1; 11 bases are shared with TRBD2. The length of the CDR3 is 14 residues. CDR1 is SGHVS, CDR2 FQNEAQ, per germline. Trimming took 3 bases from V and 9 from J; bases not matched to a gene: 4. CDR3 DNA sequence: TGTGCCAGCAGCTTTGCCCTAGCGGGAGGTGAGCAGTTCTTC. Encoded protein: CASSFALAGGEQFF.